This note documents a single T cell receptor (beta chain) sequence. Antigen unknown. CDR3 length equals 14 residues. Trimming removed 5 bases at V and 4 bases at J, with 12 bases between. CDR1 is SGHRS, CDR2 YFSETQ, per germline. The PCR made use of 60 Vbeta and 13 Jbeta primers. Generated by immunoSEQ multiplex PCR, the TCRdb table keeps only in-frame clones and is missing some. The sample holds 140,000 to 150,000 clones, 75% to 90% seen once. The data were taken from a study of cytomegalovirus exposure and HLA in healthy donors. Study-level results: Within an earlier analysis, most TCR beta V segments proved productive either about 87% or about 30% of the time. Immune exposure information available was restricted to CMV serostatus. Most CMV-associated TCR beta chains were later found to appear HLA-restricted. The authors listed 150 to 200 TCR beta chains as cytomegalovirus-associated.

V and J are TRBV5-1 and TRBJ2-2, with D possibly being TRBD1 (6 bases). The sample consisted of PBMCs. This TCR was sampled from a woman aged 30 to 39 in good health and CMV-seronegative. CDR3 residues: CASRDRTTTGELFF. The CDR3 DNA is TGCGCCAGCAGGGACAGAACTACCACCGGGGAGCTGTTTTTT.